What follows describes a single T cell receptor beta chain. What it recognizes is unknown. 13 Jbeta primers and 60 Vbeta primers were used for the PCR. TCRdb keeps only in-frame clones here, not all; method: immunoSEQ multiplex PCR. This repertoire shows under 250,000 clones, 60% to 80% found once; its top ten account for 1.8%. This sample stems from a study of cytomegalovirus exposure and HLA in healthy donors. Study-level points and caveats: Compared with the roughly 700-donor mean, an Asian-associated ancestry cluster reportedly had fewer N-insertions, according to a later analysis. CMV antigen specificity of three CMV-associated chains was confirmed in vitro.

This CDR3 has 16 residues. The germline V gene encodes CDR1 MNHEY and CDR2 SMNVEV (reference sequence). The V and J genes are TRBV27 and TRBJ2-5; 7 bases fit TRBD2. TRBJ2-7 matches the DNA end more closely, so the J call is doubtful. The sequenced sample consisted of PBMCs. This receptor was obtained from a male donor in good health and CMV-seronegative. The CDR3 DNA follows: TGTGCCAGCAGTTTATTGTCGGGAGGCCCCTCCTACGAGCAGTACTTC. It is translated as CASSLLSGGPSYEQYF.